One and the same sample provided the 6 T cell receptor beta chains below, sequenced in a study of cytomegalovirus exposure and HLA in healthy donors. The PCR had 60 Vbeta and 13 Jbeta primers. Clones were read by immunoSEQ multiplex PCR, and TCRdb kept only the in-frame ones, dropping some. The table includes 95,000 to 130,000 clones, around 10% detected once. Sequenced sample: PBMCs. The receptor set was obtained from a man younger than 40 in good health and CMV-seronegative.

This clone was seen a few times. V and J are TRBV6-1 and TRBJ2-1; a possible D gene is TRBD2 (6 bases). The germline V gene encodes CDR1 MNHNS and CDR2 SASEGT. V was trimmed by 4 bases and J by 8 bases, leaving 15 bases between them. The CDR3 runs to 14 residues. The CDR3 spells CASSGGLLRHEQFF. As DNA, the CDR3 is TGTGCCAGCAGTGGGGGACTTTTAAGGCATGAGCAGTTCTTC.

V gene TRBV4-1 combines with J gene TRBJ2-1; D is ambiguous. This CDR3 region has 17 residues. V was shortened by 0 bases and J by 0 bases, with 12 bases between the two germline ends. The germline V gene encodes CDR1 MGHRA and CDR2 YSYEKL. The CDR3 DNA is TGCGCCAGCAGCCAAGATCAGGTCCCCAGCTCCTACAATGAGCAGTTCTTC. Its protein is CASSQDQVPSSYNEQFF.

This clone was detected a few times. Within the sample, other DNA sequences also encode this same CDR3. The V and J genes are TRBV7-3 and TRBJ2-2; D remains ambiguous. The germline V and J ends were trimmed by 0 bases and 1 base, with 3 bases remaining between them. The CDR3 runs 14 residues. Germline V gene data show CDR1 as SGHTA and CDR2 as FQGTGA. CDR3 loop: CASSLTRNTGELFF. In DNA, the CDR3 is TGTGCCAGCAGCTTAACCAGGAACACCGGGGAGCTGTTTTTT.

The V call is TRBV7-2, the J call TRBJ2-5; the D gene is possibly TRBD2 (6 bases). The length of the CDR3 is 13 residues. The germline gives CDR1 SGHTA, CDR2 FQGNSA. Deletions cut 3 bases from V and 5 bases from J, with 10 bases between. The CDR3 DNA follows: TGTGCCAGCAGCTTCGGAGGGCTTGAGACCCAGTACTTC. It yields the protein CASSFGGLETQYF.

The rearrangement uses TRBV19 and TRBJ2-7; 12 bases fit TRBD2. Unmatched junction bases numbered 5, after V lost 1 base and J lost 7 bases. The CDR3 length is 15 residues. CDR1 is LNHDA and CDR2 is SQIVND in the germline V gene (reference sequence). Written as DNA, the CDR3 is TGTGCCAGTAGTATAGGGACTAGCGGGGCCTCAGAGCAGTACTTC. Translated, it gives CASSIGTSGASEQYF.

V is TRBV5-4 and J is TRBJ2-7; a possible D gene is TRBD1 (5 bases). This CDR3 spans 13 amino acids. From germline, CDR1 is SGHNT and CDR2 YYREEE (reference sequence). The V end lost 1 base, the J end lost 7 bases, and 12 bases lay between the germline ends. CDR3 sequence (DNA): TGTGCCAGCAGCTTGTATGGGGCGGTGGAGCAGTACTTC. Its protein is CASSLYGAVEQYF.